These 20 T cell receptor beta chains were all obtained from the same sample, sequenced in a study of Graves' ophthalmopathy and Graves' hyperthyroidism. Researchers took RNA transcripts and amplified TCR beta CDR3 regions from them. The first-round RT-PCR employed HTBI primers together with the Qiagen OneStep RT-PCR kit. A multiplex PCR was then performed as the second round. TCRdb passed the multiplex PCR reads through MiXCR, listing each CDR3 protein once. The sample records 400,000 or so distinct CDR3 sequences, about a sixth being singletons. The sample was peripheral blood. The receptors were gathered from an adult woman with stable Graves' hyperthyroidism.

The V gene is TRBV2, the J gene TRBJ1-1, with TRBD1 matching over 8 bases. V shed 4 bases, J shed 3 bases, and the junction held 7 bases outside the gene matches. Germline V gene lookup returns CDR1 SNHLY and CDR2 FYNNEI. The CDR3 covers 15 residues. CDR3 DNA: TGTGCCAGCAGTGGCCGGACAGGGAGGTACACTGAAGCTTTCTTT. It encodes CASSGRTGRYTEAFF.

This clonotype was recorded once. This chain joins TRBV6-1 and TRBJ2-7; D possibly corresponds to TRBD2 (5 bases). V gave up 1 base and J gave up 0 bases, with 10 bases separating them. Germline loops: CDR1 MNHNS, CDR2 SASEGT. CDR3 length: 15 amino acids. As DNA, the CDR3 is TGTGCCAGCAGTGAAGGGACTCCGAGCTCCTACGAGCAGTACTTC. Translated: CASSEGTPSSYEQYF.

This clonotype was detected many times. The chain carries TRBV10-3 and TRBJ1-1, with D possibly matching TRBD1 (6 bases). The V gene lost 7 bases and the J gene lost 6 bases, with 12 bases spanning the gap. Germline V gene lookup returns CDR1 ENHRY and CDR2 SYGVKD. The CDR3 has 12 amino acids. The DNA for the CDR3 is TGTGCCATCAAGGGGGATTGGGCTGAAGCTTTCTTT. It translates to CAIKGDWAEAFF.

This clonotype has at least ten counts. The rearrangement joins TRBV6-1 to TRBJ2-2; D unclear. Per germline, CDR1 MNHNS and CDR2 SASEGT. V was clipped by 6 bases and J by 7 bases, with 12 bases between them. The CDR3 loop spans 13 amino acids. DNA for the CDR3: TGTGCCAGCAGGATCGGCTCACACGGGGAGCTGTTTTTT. Its protein is CASRIGSHGELFF.

The chain recombines TRBV12-3 or TRBV12-4 with TRBJ1-1, with D tentatively TRBD1 (5 bases). V was trimmed by 3 bases and J by 4 bases, leaving 12 bases between them. This CDR3 contains 14 residues. DNA of the CDR3: TGTGCCAGCAGTTTGGTCCCTCAGGGCACTGAAGCTTTCTTT. Translating gives CASSLVPQGTEAFF.

In its sample, this clonotype was seen a few times. V is TRBV11-1 and J is TRBJ2-7; D possibly uses TRBD1 or TRBD2 (5 bases each). V dropped 5 bases and J dropped 2 bases, with 13 bases sitting between them. This CDR3 region has 14 residues. CDR1 is SGHAT and CDR2 is FQDESV in the germline V gene (reference sequence). The DNA for the CDR3 is TGTGCCAGCAGCACCTCGGGACGGGCCTACGAGCAGTACTTC. As protein: CASSTSGRAYEQYF.

Regarding this clonotype: Being one base from a much bigger clone, this may be a read error. The chain carries TRBV10-1 and TRBJ2-7; D gene ambiguous. The CDR3 loop spans 15 amino acids. Trimming pared 3 bases from V and 5 bases from J, leaving 17 bases between. The germline V gene encodes CDR1 WNHNN and CDR2 SYGVQD (reference sequence). CDR3 DNA: TGCGCCAGCAGTGATCCCGGGCAGGTACATGACGAGCAGTACTTC. This gives the protein CASSDPGQVHDEQYF.

The rearrangement links TRBV12-3 or TRBV12-4 to TRBJ1-1, with 11 nucleotides matching TRBD1. This CDR3 is built from 16 residues. The trim removed 6 bases at V and 0 bases at J, leaving 6 bases unmatched. The CDR3 DNA reads as TGTGCCAGCAGCCCAGGACAGGGGGCTATGAACACTGAAGCTTTCTTT. It encodes CASSPGQGAMNTEAFF.

This clonotype turned up a few times. This chain links TRBV7-9 with TRBJ1-2; 8 bases line up with TRBD1. Germline CDR1 reads SEHNR; CDR2 reads FQNEAQ (reference sequence). V trimming: 7 bases; J trimming: 6 bases; junction bases outside the gene matches: 7. The CDR3 runs to 13 residues. CDR3 coding DNA: TGTGCCAGCACACTAATACAGGGGGATGGCTACACCTTC. Its protein is CASTLIQGDGYTF.

The DNA of the CDR3 is TGTGCCAGCAGTTTCGGACTAGCGGGAGTTACATATACGCAGTATTTT. Its protein is CASSFGLAGVTYTQYF. V gene TRBV12-3 or TRBV12-4 combines with J gene TRBJ2-3; 13 bases align to TRBD2. This CDR3 is 16 amino acids long. With 3 bases clipped from V and 7 bases from J, the junction kept 7 bases outside the gene matches.

This chain links TRBV19 with TRBJ2-4, with D maybe TRBD1 (5 bases). Trimming left V 6 bases short and J 7 bases short, with 10 bases between. The CDR3 length is 12 residues. Germline loops: CDR1 LNHDA, CDR2 SQIVND (reference sequence). For the CDR3, the DNA is TGTGCCAGTAGAGGGGTAAGGAACATTCAGTACTTC. Translated: CASRGVRNIQYF.

A remark on this clonotype: The germline gene is not matched at one end of the junction; a read error may be the cause. The genes are TRBV7-9 and TRBJ1-1, with TRBD1 identical over 7 bases. Per germline, CDR1 SEHNR and CDR2 FQNEAQ (reference sequence). The CDR3 runs 13 residues. The CDR3 nucleotides are TGTGCCAGCACCCGCAGGGGGGACACTGAAGCTTCCTTT. It yields the protein CASTRRGDTEASF.

This clonotype was observed a few times. V usage is TRBV6-1 and J usage is TRBJ2-1; the D gene is possibly TRBD1 (6 bases). V dropped 5 bases and J dropped 3 bases, with 14 bases sitting between them. The germline CDR1 and CDR2 sequences are MNHNS and SASEGT. The CDR3 spans 15 residues. The CDR3 DNA sequence: TGTGCCAGCAGTACCGGACAGCCGAACTACAATGAGCAGTTCTTC. Its translation is CASSTGQPNYNEQFF.

This clonotype was seen many times. J is TRBJ2-7 and V is TRBV27, with a weak D call TRBD1 (5 bases). Per the germline V gene, CDR1 is MNHEY and CDR2 is SMNVEV (reference sequence). There are 14 residues in the CDR3. The ends were cut back, 10 bases at V and 2 bases at J, with 18 bases in the middle. CDR3 in DNA: TGTGCCACCCGCCCCGCAGGGCCTACCTACGAGCAGTACTTC. This codes for CATRPAGPTYEQYF.

This clonotype came up many times. The chain uses TRBV12-5 and TRBJ2-5; D is possibly TRBD2 (6 bases). Germline V lookup: CDR1 LGHNT, CDR2 FRNRAP. Trimming stripped 2 bases from V and 5 bases from J, with 15 bases between. There are 15 residues in the CDR3. This CDR3 is CASGLIREIWETQYF. CDR3 coding DNA: TGTGCTAGTGGTTTGATCCGGGAGATCTGGGAGACCCAGTACTTC.

This clonotype was counted at least ten times. The chain carries TRBV2 and TRBJ1-2, with a possible D match to TRBD1 (5 bases). Trimming took 1 base from V and 4 from J, leaving 13 bases between them. The CDR3 spans 15 residues. Germline V gene sequence: CDR1 SNHLY, CDR2 FYNNEI. For the CDR3, the DNA is TGTGCCAGCAGTGAAGGGCAGGGTAGGGGCTATGGCTACACCTTC. This translates into CASSEGQGRGYGYTF.

The CDR3 here is CASSDRVGTQYF. CDR3 bases: TGTGCCAGCAGTGACAGGGTTGGGACCCAGTACTTC. The genes are TRBV6-2 or TRBV6-3 and TRBJ2-5; 7 bases fit TRBD1. This CDR3 has 12 amino acids. Germline assignment: CDR1 MNHEY and CDR2 SVGEGT. Unmatched junction bases numbered 4, after V lost 5 bases and J lost 7 bases.

This clonotype came up many times. The junction does not match germline at one end; this may be a read error. This chain uses TRBV25-1 with TRBJ2-7; possibly TRBD2 for D (6 bases). Germline CDR1 is MGHDK and CDR2 is SYGVNS. The CDR3 runs 13 residues. Written as DNA, the CDR3 is TGTGCCAGCAGTGACCGACTAGTGGGTGAGCAGCACTTC. This translates into CASSDRLVGEQHF.

This clonotype was observed at least ten times. This chain connects TRBV30 to TRBJ2-2; D unresolved. The germline V gene encodes CDR1 GTSNPN and CDR2 SVGIG (reference sequence). Trimming removed 3 bases from V and 6 bases from J, with 11 bases in between. This CDR3 region has 13 residues. The CDR3 bases are TGTGCCTGGAGCCCCTGGGCGGCCGGGGAGCTGTTTTTT. Translated, it gives CAWSPWAAGELFF.

This clonotype was found many times. The gene calls are TRBV28 and TRBJ1-5, with 10 positions matching TRBD1. Germline V gene data show CDR1 as MDHEN and CDR2 as SYDVKM. CDR3 length equals 13 residues. The J segment lost 6 bases and the V segment lost 10 bases, leaving 6 bases of the junction unmatched. CDR3 DNA: TGTGCCACCAGGGGGACAGGGGTTCAGCCCCAGCATTTT. As protein: CATRGTGVQPQHF.